The T cell receptor beta chain described here comes from a study of T-cell memory formation after mild COVID-19. The overall study: Each donor largely had its own TCR clusters. Study results and limitations: Clones contracting across day 15 to 85 had a balanced CD4/CD8 profile; later expanding clones leaned CD4+. Some SARS-CoV-2-responding clones were already detected in memory before infection.

The V gene lost 3 bases and the J gene lost 8 bases, with 5 bases spanning the gap. There are 12 residues in the CDR3. Germline CDR1 and CDR2: SGHTA and FQGTGA. This clonotype was detected a few times. Antigen: not known. Employing constant-segment primers, 5'RACE generated TCR alpha and TCR beta cDNA libraries bearing sample barcodes and UMIs. Using its own MiXCR run on the 5' RACE reads, TCRdb lists one record per CDR3 protein. The sample includes 300,000 to 350,000 distinct CDR3 sequences, about an eighth seen only once; the top ten take around a fifth. The receptor was isolated from a man aged 18 to 35 who had mild COVID-19 (a few samples of this study predate the infection). Cell type and time point are not known. Material: PBMCs or a T cell subset sorted from them (not recorded which). This sequence joins TRBV7-3 and TRBJ1-6; D is undetermined. The CDR3 reads CASSFEYSPLHF. CDR3 DNA: TGTGCCAGCAGCTTCGAGTATTCACCCCTCCACTTT. Using reference TRBV7-3 and TRBJ1-6 for the parts outside the CDR3, the full variable domain is GAGVSQTPSNKVTEKGKYVELRCDPISGHTALYWYRQSLGQGPEFLIYFQGTGAADDSGLPNDRFFAVRPEGSVSTLKIQRTERGDSAVYLCASSFEYSPLHFGNGTRLTVT.